This T cell receptor (beta chain) was sequenced in a study of T cell responses to AZD1222 COVID-19 vaccine. It was second doses at about 4 or about 12 weeks that were pooled. Profiled with immunoSEQ multiplex PCR; TCRdb holds only in-frame clones, not every one. The table includes about 140,000 clones, almost 90% detected once. The CDR3 is 15 amino acids. Germline lookup yields CDR1 MNHEY and CDR2 SVGAGI. Trimming left V 2 bases short and J 2 bases short, with 10 bases between. This sequence was found in an adult who received the AZD1222 COVID-19 vaccine. Source: peripheral blood, taken 28 days after the second AZD1222 dose. The genes are TRBV6-5 and TRBJ2-1; D is unresolved. The CDR3 protein is CASSYQPATYNEQFF. The DNA for the CDR3 is TGTGCCAGCAGTTACCAGCCAGCTACCTACAATGAGCAGTTCTTC.